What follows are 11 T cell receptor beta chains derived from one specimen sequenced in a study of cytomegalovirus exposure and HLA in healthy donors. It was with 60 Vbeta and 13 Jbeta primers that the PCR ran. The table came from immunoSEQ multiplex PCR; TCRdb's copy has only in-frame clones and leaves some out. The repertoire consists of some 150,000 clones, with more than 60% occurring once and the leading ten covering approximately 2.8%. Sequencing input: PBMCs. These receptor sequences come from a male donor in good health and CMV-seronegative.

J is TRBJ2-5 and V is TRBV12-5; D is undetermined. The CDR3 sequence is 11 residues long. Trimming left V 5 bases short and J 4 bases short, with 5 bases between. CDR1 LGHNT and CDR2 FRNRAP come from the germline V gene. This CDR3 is CASGPRETQYF. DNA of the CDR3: TGTGCTAGTGGTCCTAGAGAGACCCAGTACTTC. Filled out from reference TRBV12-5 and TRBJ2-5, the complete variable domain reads DARVTQTPRHKVTEMGQEVTMRCQPILGHNTVFWYRQTMMQGLELLAYFRNRAPLDDSGMPKDRFSAEMPDATLATLKIQPSEPRDSAVYFCASGPRETQYFGPGTRLLVL.

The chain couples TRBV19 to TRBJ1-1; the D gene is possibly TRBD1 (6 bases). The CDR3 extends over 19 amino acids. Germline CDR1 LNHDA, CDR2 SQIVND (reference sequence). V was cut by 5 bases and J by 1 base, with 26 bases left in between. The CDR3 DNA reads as TGTGCCAGTAGTCTTGCCCCCCGGAATCAAGGGGGTACGAACACTGAAGCTTTCTTT. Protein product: CASSLAPRNQGGTNTEAFF.

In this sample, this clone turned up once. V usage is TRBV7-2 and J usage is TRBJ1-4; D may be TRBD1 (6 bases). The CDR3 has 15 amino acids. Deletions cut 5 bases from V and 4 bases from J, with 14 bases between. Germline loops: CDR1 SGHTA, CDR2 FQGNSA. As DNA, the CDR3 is TGTGCCAGCAGCCTCTGGGGGGGCGATAATGAAAAACTGTTTTTT. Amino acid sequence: CASSLWGGDNEKLFF.

The CDR3 sequence is CASSLAGGKSGQGSYNEQFF. In DNA, the CDR3 is TGTGCCAGCAGCTTAGCAGGGGGCAAGAGCGGTCAGGGGTCCTACAATGAGCAGTTCTTC. The chain links TRBV7-8 to TRBJ2-1; 7 bases are shared with TRBD1. Germline V gene sequence: CDR1 SGHVS, CDR2 FQNEAQ. After removal of 0 bases from V and 1 base from J, the junction contained 15 bases not matched to a gene. The CDR3 totals 20 residues.

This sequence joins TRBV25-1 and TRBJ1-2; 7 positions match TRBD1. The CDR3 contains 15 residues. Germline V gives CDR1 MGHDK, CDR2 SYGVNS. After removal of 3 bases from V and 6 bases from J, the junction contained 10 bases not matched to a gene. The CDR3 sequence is CASSDRTGSVHGYTF. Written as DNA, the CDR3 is TGTGCCAGCAGTGACAGGACAGGATCGGTACATGGCTACACCTTC.

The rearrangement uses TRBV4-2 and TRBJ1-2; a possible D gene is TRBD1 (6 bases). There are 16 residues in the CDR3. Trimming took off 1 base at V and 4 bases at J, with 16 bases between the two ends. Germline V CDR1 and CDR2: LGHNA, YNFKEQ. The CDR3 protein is CASSQGGGGTLYGYTF. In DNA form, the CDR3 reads TGTGCCAGCAGCCAAGGAGGGGGGGGGACTCTCTATGGCTACACCTTC.

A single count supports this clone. The CDR3 loop reads CASTETVKDEAFF. CDR3 nucleotide sequence: TGTGCCAGCACCGAAACAGTAAAGGATGAAGCTTTCTTT. The gene calls are TRBV25-1 and TRBJ1-1; no definite D call. Germline-derived CDR1 and CDR2 are MGHDK and SYGVNS. The germline V and J ends were trimmed by 7 bases and 7 bases, with 16 bases remaining between them. The CDR3 has 13 amino acids.

The CDR3: CASSQLAGGQDGTQYF. The CDR3 DNA reads TGCGCCAGCAGCCAACTAGCGGGGGGGCAGGATGGGACCCAGTACTTC. The chain employs TRBV4-1 and TRBJ2-5, with 12 bases aligning to TRBD2. In germline, CDR1 is MGHRA, CDR2 YSYEKL. The CDR3 loop spans 16 amino acids. J lost 7 bases, V lost 2 bases, and 8 bases had no gene match.

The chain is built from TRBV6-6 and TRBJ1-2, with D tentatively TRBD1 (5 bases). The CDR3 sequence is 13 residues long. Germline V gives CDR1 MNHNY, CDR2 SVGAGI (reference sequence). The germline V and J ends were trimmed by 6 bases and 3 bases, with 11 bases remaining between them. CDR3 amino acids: CASRQGLHYGYTF. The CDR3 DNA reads TGTGCCAGCAGGCAGGGACTTCACTATGGCTACACCTTC.

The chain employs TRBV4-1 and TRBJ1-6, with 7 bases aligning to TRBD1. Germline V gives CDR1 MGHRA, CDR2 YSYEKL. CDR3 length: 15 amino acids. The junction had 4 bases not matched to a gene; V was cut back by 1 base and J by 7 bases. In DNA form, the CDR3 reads TGCGCCAGCAGCCAAGGGGGACAGAGAAATTCACCCCTCCACTTT. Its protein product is CASSQGGQRNSPLHF.

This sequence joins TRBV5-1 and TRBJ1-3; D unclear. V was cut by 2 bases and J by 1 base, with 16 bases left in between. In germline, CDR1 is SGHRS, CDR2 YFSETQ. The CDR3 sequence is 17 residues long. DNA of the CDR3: TGCGCCAGCAGCTTCGCGACTCCCCCTACGTCTGGAAACACCATATATTTT. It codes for CASSFATPPTSGNTIYF.